This entry lists 26 T cell receptor beta chains sequenced from one sample in a study of cytomegalovirus exposure and HLA in healthy donors. The PCR used 60 Vbeta and 13 Jbeta primers. The repertoire was sequenced with immunoSEQ multiplex PCR; TCRdb's copy has only in-frame clones and lacks some. This repertoire shows about 170,000 clones, around 62% found once; its top ten account for 2.5% to 3%. Input material: PBMCs. The receptor set was obtained from a man aged 40-50 years in good health and CMV-seronegative.

The chain is built from TRBV7-2 and TRBJ2-1; TRBD2 is a possible D gene (6 bases). V was shortened by 5 bases and J by 8 bases, with 16 bases between the two germline ends. The length of the CDR3 is 14 residues. Germline-derived CDR1 and CDR2 are SGHTA and FQGNSA. The CDR3 spells CASSPGRGGDEQFF. Here the CDR3 DNA reads TGTGCCAGCAGCCCGGGACGAGGAGGGGATGAGCAGTTCTTC. Combining the CDR3 with reference TRBV7-2 and TRBJ2-1 gives the whole variable domain GAGVSQSPSNKVTEKGKDVELRCDPISGHTALYWYRQSLGQGLEFLIYFQGNSAPDKSGLPSDRFSAERTGGSVSTLTIQRTQQEDSAVYLCASSPGRGGDEQFFGPGTRLTVL.

In this sample, this clone turned up once. The chain couples TRBV7-3 to TRBJ1-1; 10 bases align to TRBD1. Germline V gene data show CDR1 as SGHTA and CDR2 as FQGTGA. V shed 8 bases, J shed 2 bases, and the junction held 5 bases outside the gene matches. The CDR3 loop spans 14 amino acids. DNA for the CDR3: TGTGCCAGCCGACCGACAGGGGGCAACACTGAAGCTTTCTTT. Its translation is CASRPTGGNTEAFF.

About this clone: Germline and junction disagree at one end, which may indicate a read error. J is TRBJ2-7 and V is TRBV27, with TRBD2 matching over 10 bases. Germline V gene sequence: CDR1 MNHEY, CDR2 SMNVEV (reference sequence). The length of the CDR3 is 20 residues. The CDR3 nucleotides are TGTGCCAGCAGGCCCACCGCCGGGCGGGGACTAGCGCGACGGCCTTACGGGCAGTACTTC. Translation gives CASRPTAGRGLARRPYGQYF.

The chain is built from TRBV29-1 and TRBJ2-7, with TRBD1 matching over 10 bases. The CDR3 has 14 residues. CDR1 is SQVTM and CDR2 is ANQGSEA in the germline V gene. After removal of 6 bases from V and 2 bases from J, the junction contained 7 bases not matched to a gene. In nucleotides, the CDR3 is TGCAGCGTAAGCCGGGACAGGGGAACCTACGAGCAGTACTTC. Its protein product is CSVSRDRGTYEQYF.

The rearrangement joins TRBV10-3 to TRBJ1-6; possible D gene TRBD1, 5 bases. CDR3 length: 15 amino acids. Germline CDR1 reads ENHRY; CDR2 reads SYGVKD. The V end lost 3 bases, the J end lost 6 bases, and 12 bases lay between the germline ends. Here the CDR3 DNA reads TGTGCCATCAGTGAAGGAGGGGTTGGTAATTCACCCCTCCACTTT. As protein: CAISEGGVGNSPLHF.

This rearrangement joins TRBV5-1 to TRBJ2-7, with 7 bases fitting TRBD1. The germline V gene has CDR1 SGHRS and CDR2 YFSETQ. The CDR3 consists of 14 residues. Germline trimming cut 4 bases from V and 2 bases from J; bases unmatched to any gene: 6. DNA for the CDR3: TGCGCCAGCAGCGTAGGGGACAGACCCTACGAGCAGTACTTC. It translates to CASSVGDRPYEQYF.

Only one count was recorded for this clone. The chain carries TRBV7-9 and TRBJ1-2, with 8 bases matching TRBD1. The CDR3 has 14 residues. Germline V gene data show CDR1 as SEHNR and CDR2 as FQNEAQ (reference sequence). Trimming removed 5 bases from V and 1 base from J; junction bases left unmatched: 3. The CDR3 protein is CASSQGALNYGYTF. CDR3 bases: TGTGCCAGCAGCCAGGGGGCCCTTAACTATGGCTACACCTTC.

The J gene is TRBJ2-1, the V gene TRBV11-1, with 7 bases that match TRBD1. The CDR3 contains 15 residues. Per germline, CDR1 SGHAT and CDR2 FQDESV (reference sequence). Trimming at V came to 1 base and at J to 3 bases, leaving 3 bases not matched to a gene. The CDR3 DNA follows: TGTGCCAGCAGCTTAGGGGGACAGTACTACAATGAGCAGTTCTTC. Encoded protein: CASSLGGQYYNEQFF.

This clone showed up just a few times. This sequence joins TRBV2 and TRBJ2-3; TRBD2 might be the D (5 bases). Germline values: CDR1 SNHLY, CDR2 FYNNEI. The ends were cut back, 8 bases at V and 0 bases at J, with 12 bases in the middle. The CDR3 runs to 14 residues. The CDR3 DNA follows: TGTGCCAGCCGGGGTGCAGAGAGCACAGATACGCAGTATTTT. Its protein is CASRGAESTDTQYF.

This clone was found a few times. The chain has TRBV27 and TRBJ2-6; 9 positions agree with TRBD1. V was pared by 8 bases and J by 0 bases, with 5 bases of the junction left unmatched. This CDR3 comprises 16 residues. Germline V gene data show CDR1 as MNHEY and CDR2 as SMNVEV (reference sequence). The CDR3 region has the DNA TGTGCCAGCCGGACAGGGGTATACTCTGGGGCCAACGTCCTGACTTTC. Translating it yields CASRTGVYSGANVLTF.

This clone was recorded a few times. V and J are TRBV6-1 and TRBJ2-3; 9 bases match TRBD1. After removal of 10 bases from V and 4 bases from J, the junction contained 6 bases not matched to a gene. Per germline, CDR1 MNHNS and CDR2 SASEGT. The CDR3 is 13 residues long. CDR3 bases: TGTGCCACCCGACAGGGGGGGCCAGATACGCAGTATTTT. Protein product: CATRQGGPDTQYF.

This clone has a single count. The chain uses TRBV7-2 and TRBJ2-7; TRBD1 is a possible D gene (5 bases). This CDR3 comprises 15 residues. Germline values: CDR1 SGHTA, CDR2 FQGNSA. The V end was cut by 2 bases, the J end by 2 bases, with 13 bases between. The CDR3 sequence is CASSLLGQGPYEQYF. CDR3 coding DNA: TGTGCCAGCAGCTTACTAGGGCAGGGCCCCTACGAGCAGTACTTC. Looking up the rest from reference TRBV7-2 and TRBJ2-7 gives the full variable domain: GAGVSQSPSNKVTEKGKDVELRCDPISGHTALYWYRQSLGQGLEFLIYFQGNSAPDKSGLPSDRFSAERTGGSVSTLTIQRTQQEDSAVYLCASSLLGQGPYEQYFGPGTRLTVT.

The chain has TRBV5-1 and TRBJ1-3; D unclear. The CDR3 spans 14 residues. The germline gives CDR1 SGHRS, CDR2 YFSETQ. V lost 0 bases and J 2 bases, leaving 6 bases between the germline ends. CDR3 sequence (DNA): TGCGCCAGCAGCTTGGCAGGTGCTGGAAACACCATATATTTT. It yields the protein CASSLAGAGNTIYF.

This clone was seen a single time. The sample holds other DNA sequences that translate to the same CDR3. The chain combines TRBV29-1 with TRBJ2-3; 12 bases are shared with TRBD2. This CDR3 is 15 amino acids long. Germline-derived CDR1 and CDR2 are SQVTM and ANQGSEA. The ends lost 6 bases at V and 2 bases at J; junction bases unmatched: 6. The CDR3, as DNA: TGCAGCGTCGACGGGACTAGCGGGCACACAGATACGCAGTATTTT. Protein product: CSVDGTSGHTDTQYF.

V gene TRBV7-2 combines with J gene TRBJ1-1; no reliable D call. V was clipped by 0 bases and J by 0 bases, with 11 bases between them. The CDR3 totals 16 residues. Germline CDR1 reads SGHTA; CDR2 reads FQGNSA. CDR3 residues: CASSLAGSPMNTEAFF. CDR3 coding DNA: TGTGCCAGCAGCTTAGCGGGGAGCCCCATGAACACTGAAGCTTTCTTT. Full variable domain (remainder filled in from reference TRBV7-2 and TRBJ1-1): GAGVSQSPSNKVTEKGKDVELRCDPISGHTALYWYRQSLGQGLEFLIYFQGNSAPDKSGLPSDRFSAERTGGSVSTLTIQRTQQEDSAVYLCASSLAGSPMNTEAFFGQGTRLTVV.

The chain carries TRBV11-2 and TRBJ1-1; the match to TRBD1 covers 7 bases. Germline V lookup: CDR1 SGHAT, CDR2 FQNNGV. V gave up 4 bases and J gave up 6 bases; unmatched junction bases: 17. The CDR3 sequence is 17 residues long. The CDR3 loop reads CASSYSTGTASRAEAFF. The DNA of the CDR3 is TGTGCCAGCAGCTACTCCACCGGGACAGCCTCGAGGGCTGAAGCTTTCTTT. Filled out from reference TRBV11-2 and TRBJ1-1, the complete variable domain reads EAGVAQSPRYKIIEKRQSVAFWCNPISGHATLYWYQQILGQGPKLLIQFQNNGVVDDSQLPKDRFSAERLKGVDSTLKIQPAKLEDSAVYLCASSYSTGTASRAEAFFGQGTRLTVV.

The V call is TRBV4-1, the J call TRBJ2-7; 7 bases agree with TRBD1. V dropped 4 bases and J dropped 0; count of bases not matched to a gene: 3. CDR3 length equals 14 residues. Per the germline V gene, CDR1 is MGHRA and CDR2 is YSYEKL. The DNA of the CDR3 is TGCGCCAGCAGCCTGGACAGGAGCTCCTACGAGCAGTACTTC. Amino acid sequence: CASSLDRSSYEQYF.

This sequence joins TRBV5-4 and TRBJ1-1, with D perhaps TRBD1 (5 bases). This CDR3 has 14 amino acids. Between the trimmed V and J ends, which lost 4 bases and 0 bases, there was a span of 10 bases. Germline lookup yields CDR1 SGHNT and CDR2 YYREEE (reference sequence). In DNA form, the CDR3 reads TGTGCCAGCAGCAGAAGGACACTGAACACTGAAGCTTTCTTT. This gives the protein CASSRRTLNTEAFF.

V and J are TRBV7-8 and TRBJ1-2, with TRBD1 identical over 7 bases. Germline CDR1 reads SGHVS; CDR2 reads FQNEAQ. This CDR3 region has 16 residues. With V trimmed by 3 bases and J by 3 bases, 10 bases remained unmatched. DNA of the CDR3: TGTGCCAGCAGCTTGGATAGCGGACAGGTTTACTATGGCTACACCTTC. This translates into CASSLDSGQVYYGYTF.

V is TRBV14 and J is TRBJ1-1; D is unclear. The V and J ends lost 2 bases and 3 bases respectively, with 7 bases between them. The CDR3 is made up of 13 amino acids. Germline CDR1 and CDR2: SGHDN and FVKESK. The CDR3 DNA reads TGTGCCAGCAGCCAAAGCAGGCACACTGAAGCTTTCTTT. Its translation is CASSQSRHTEAFF.

The DNA for the CDR3 is TGTGCCAGCAGCTTGGGGTCGTTGGGGCGGAATTCACCCCTCCACTTT. Amino acids: CASSLGSLGRNSPLHF. The chain combines TRBV5-6 with TRBJ1-6; D is possibly TRBD1 (5 bases). This CDR3 contains 16 residues. Germline V lookup: CDR1 SGHDT, CDR2 YYEEEE. V lost 0 bases and J lost 7, with 14 bases in between.

The gene calls are TRBV9 and TRBJ1-5; D not resolved. Germline CDR1 and CDR2: SGDLS and YYNGEE. Deletions cut 0 bases from V and 0 bases from J, with 7 bases between. This CDR3 has 15 amino acids. CDR3 in amino acids: CASSVDGDSNQPQHF. Here the CDR3 DNA reads TGTGCCAGCAGCGTAGACGGGGATAGCAATCAGCCCCAGCATTTT. The variable domain in full, with the rest retrieved from reference TRBV9 and TRBJ1-5, is DSGVTQTPKHLITATGQRVTLRCSPRSGDLSVYWYQQSLDQGLQFLIQYYNGEERAKGNILERFSAQQFPDLHSELNLSSLELGDSALYFCASSVDGDSNQPQHFGDGTRLSIL.

The chain recombines TRBV10-2 with TRBJ2-7; 7 nucleotides agree with TRBD2. The CDR3 is made up of 16 amino acids. J lost 0 bases, V lost 4 bases, and 9 bases had no gene match. Germline CDR1 WSHSY, CDR2 SAAADI. The chain's CDR3 is CASSAHTSVSSYEQYF. The DNA of the CDR3 is TGCGCCAGCAGTGCCCATACTAGCGTCAGCTCCTACGAGCAGTACTTC.

This clone was seen a handful of times. The chain recombines TRBV6-5 with TRBJ2-1; 9 bases align to TRBD1. CDR3 length: 15 residues. V was pared by 4 bases and J by 10 bases, with 11 bases of the junction left unmatched. Germline V lookup: CDR1 MNHEY, CDR2 SVGAGI. The CDR3 here is CASSWGQGVPGEQFF. The CDR3 DNA sequence: TGTGCCAGCAGTTGGGGACAGGGCGTTCCCGGGGAGCAGTTCTTC.

This rearrangement joins TRBV9 to TRBJ1-5; D might be TRBD1 (5 bases). Germline V gene data show CDR1 as SGDLS and CDR2 as YYNGEE. Trimming removed 0 bases at V and 2 bases at J, with 9 bases between. This CDR3 is 15 amino acids long. The CDR3, as DNA: TGTGCCAGCAGCGTAGAGTCGGGGGGCAATCAGCCCCAGCATTTT. It is translated as CASSVESGGNQPQHF.

V usage is TRBV5-1 and J usage is TRBJ1-3; the D is unclear. V shed 0 bases and J shed 0 bases, with 7 bases lying between them. Germline V CDR1 and CDR2: SGHRS, YFSETQ. CDR3 size: 15 residues. This CDR3 reads CASSLEGSSGNTIYF. The CDR3 coding sequence is TGCGCCAGCAGCTTGGAAGGGAGCTCTGGAAACACCATATATTTT.